This T cell receptor (beta chain) comes out of a study of CD8+ T cells in alopecia areata. Turning to the study itself: For the treated group, dosing was oral tofacitinib at 5 to 10 mg twice daily.

Treatment reported: oral pan-JAK inhibitor, 5-10 mg twice daily. Peripheral blood samples and lesional scalp punch biopsies were obtained from alopecia areata patients. Germline assignment: CDR1 GTSNPN and CDR2 SVGIG (reference sequence). This CDR3 comprises 13 residues. Trimming left V 5 bases short and J 2 bases short, with 12 bases between. cDNA reverse transcribed from extracted RNA served as the sequencing template. The assay was immunoSEQ multiplex PCR, and TCRdb's table has in-frame clones only and misses some. The table has 110,000 to 150,000 clones, less than 70% seen once. This clone is a singleton in its sample.

Sample: CD8+ T cells sorted from blood, taken at week 4, from a patient treated with tofacitinib. The clonotype was recovered from a human donor with alopecia areata. The V gene is TRBV30, the J gene TRBJ1-1; D is perhaps TRBD1 (6 bases). This chain's CDR3 is CAWGSDRNTEAFF. The CDR3 region has the DNA TGTGCCTGGGGGTCGGACAGAAACACTGAAGCTTTCTTT.